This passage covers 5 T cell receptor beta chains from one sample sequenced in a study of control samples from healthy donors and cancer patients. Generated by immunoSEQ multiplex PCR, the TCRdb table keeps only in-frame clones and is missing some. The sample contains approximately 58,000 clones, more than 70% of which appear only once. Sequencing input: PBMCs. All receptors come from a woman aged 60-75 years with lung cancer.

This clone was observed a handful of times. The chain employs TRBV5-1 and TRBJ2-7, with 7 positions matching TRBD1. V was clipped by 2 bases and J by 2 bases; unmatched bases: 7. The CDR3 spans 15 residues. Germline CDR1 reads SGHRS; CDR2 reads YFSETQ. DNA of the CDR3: TGCGCCAGCAGCTTTGGTGGGACAGATCCCTACGAGCAGTACTTC. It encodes CASSFGGTDPYEQYF.

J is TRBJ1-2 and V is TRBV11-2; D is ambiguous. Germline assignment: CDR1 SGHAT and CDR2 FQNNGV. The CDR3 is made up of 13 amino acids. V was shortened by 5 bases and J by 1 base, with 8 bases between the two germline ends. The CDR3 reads CASSGQVNYGYTF. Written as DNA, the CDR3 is TGTGCCAGCAGCGGCCAGGTTAACTATGGCTACACCTTC.

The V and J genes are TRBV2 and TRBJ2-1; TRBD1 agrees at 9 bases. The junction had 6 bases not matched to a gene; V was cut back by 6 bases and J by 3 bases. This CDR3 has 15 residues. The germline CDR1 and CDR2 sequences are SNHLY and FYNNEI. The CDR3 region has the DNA TGTGCCAGCAGGGGGGGACAGGGTGGCTACAATGAGCAGTTCTTC. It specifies CASRGGQGGYNEQFF.

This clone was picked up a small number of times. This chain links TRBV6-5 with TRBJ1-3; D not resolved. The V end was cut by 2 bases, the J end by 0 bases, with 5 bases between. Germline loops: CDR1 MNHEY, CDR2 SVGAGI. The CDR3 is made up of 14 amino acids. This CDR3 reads CASSYGVSGNTIYF. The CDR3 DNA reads TGTGCCAGCAGTTACGGGGTCTCTGGAAACACCATATATTTT.

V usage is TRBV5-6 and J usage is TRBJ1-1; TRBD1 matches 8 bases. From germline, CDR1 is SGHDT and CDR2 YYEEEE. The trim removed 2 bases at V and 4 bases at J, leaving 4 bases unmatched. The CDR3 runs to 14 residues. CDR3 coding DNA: TGTGCCAGCAGCTTACCACAGGGGGGCACTGAAGCTTTCTTT. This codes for CASSLPQGGTEAFF.